The clone carrying this T cell receptor beta chain was picked up a small number of times. The sample originates from a study of shared clonotypes between healthy human individuals. Genomic DNA of each subset was evenly split across several immunoSEQ plates. Only in-frame clones appear in the TCRdb table, and some are missing; sequencing was by immunoSEQ multiplex PCR. The data show fewer than 3 million clones, with 85% to 95% seen just once and around 0.38% held by the top ten. Deletions cut 6 bases from V and 7 bases from J, with 18 bases between. From germline, CDR1 is SQVTM and CDR2 ANQGSEA. The CDR3 is 14 residues long.

Sequences were obtained from naive CD4+ T cells from PBMCs. The subset is: CD45RA+ positively selected. This TCR was recovered from a man between 18 and 29 years old in good health. Some clones in this sample may be carry-over from other donors' samples. The J gene is TRBJ1-4, the V gene TRBV29-1, with D possibly TRBD1 on 5 matching bases. The chain's CDR3 is CSVGSGGSGEKLFF. The CDR3 DNA sequence: TGCAGCGTCGGGTCGGGGGGGAGCGGTGAAAAACTGTTTTTT. Filled out from reference TRBV29-1 and TRBJ1-4, the complete variable domain reads SAVISQKPSRDICQRGTSLTIQCQVDSQVTMMFWYRQQPGQSLTLIATANQGSEATYESGFVIDKFPISRPNLTFSTLTVSNMSPEDSSIYLCSVGSGGSGEKLFFGSGTQLSVL.